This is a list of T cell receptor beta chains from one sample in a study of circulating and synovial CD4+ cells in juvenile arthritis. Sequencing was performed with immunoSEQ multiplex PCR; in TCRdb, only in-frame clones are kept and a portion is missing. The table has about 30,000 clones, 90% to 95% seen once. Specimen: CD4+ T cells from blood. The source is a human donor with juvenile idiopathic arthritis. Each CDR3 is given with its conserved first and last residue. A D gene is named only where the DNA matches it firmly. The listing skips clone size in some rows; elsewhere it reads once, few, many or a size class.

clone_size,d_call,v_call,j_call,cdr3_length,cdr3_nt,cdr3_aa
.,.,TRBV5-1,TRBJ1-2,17,TGCGCCAGCAGCCAGCCGGGGACATTACAGGGACGTAAGGGCTACACCTTC,CASSQPGTLQGRKGYTF
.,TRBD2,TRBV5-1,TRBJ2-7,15,TGCGCCAGCAGCTTGGGTCCTAGCGGGAGAAGCGAGCAGTACTTC,CASSLGPSGRSEQYF
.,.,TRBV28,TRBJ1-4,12,TGTGCCAGCAGTGAACCTAGGGAAAAACTGTTTTTT,CASSEPREKLFF
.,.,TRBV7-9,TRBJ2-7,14,TGTGCCAGCAGCTTAGAGCAGGGGCCCTACGAGCAGTACTTC,CASSLEQGPYEQYF
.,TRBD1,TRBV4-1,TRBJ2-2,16,TGCGCCAGCAGCCCCACGGGACAGGGGAACACCGGGGAGCTGTTTTTT,CASSPTGQGNTGELFF
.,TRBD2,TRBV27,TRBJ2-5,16,TGTGCCAGCAGTCCTGCGGCTAGCGGGAGCGTGGAGGCCCAGTACTTC,CASSPAASGSVEAQYF
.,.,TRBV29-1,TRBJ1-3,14,TGCAGCGTTGGAGGCGGCAACCATGGAAACACCATATATTTT,CSVGGGNHGNTIYF
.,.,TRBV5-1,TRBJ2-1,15,TGCGCCAGCAGCTTGGCTGGACAGTCCTACAATGAGCAGTTCTTC,CASSLAGQSYNEQFF
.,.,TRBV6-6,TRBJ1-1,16,TGTGCCAGCACCCCCGAGCGGGGAGGGTTGAACACTGAAGCTTTCTTT,CASTPERGGLNTEAFF
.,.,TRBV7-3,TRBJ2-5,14,TGTGCCAGCAGCCCGGACAGCTCACAAGAGACCCAGTACTTC,CASSPDSSQETQYF
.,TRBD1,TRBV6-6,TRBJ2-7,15,TGTGCCAGCAGTTCCAGGGGGACCCCCTCCTACGAGCAGTACTTC,CASSSRGTPSYEQYF
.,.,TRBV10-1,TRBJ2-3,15,TGCGCCAGCAGTGAGTCAGCGGTGGGGACAGATACGCAGTATTTT,CASSESAVGTDTQYF
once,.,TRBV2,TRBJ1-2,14,TGTGCCAGCAGTTTCAGAGGTATGGACTATGGCTACACCTTC,CASSFRGMDYGYTF
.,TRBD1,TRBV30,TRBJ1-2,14,TGTGCCTGGACCGGATCGGGACAGTACTATGGCTACACCTTC,CAWTGSGQYYGYTF
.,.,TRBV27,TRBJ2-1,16,TGTGCCAGCAGTTTATCGGGGGGACTGGCCATTTATGAGCAGTTCTTC,CASSLSGGLAIYEQFF
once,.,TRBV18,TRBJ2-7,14,TGTGCCAGCTCACCGAACTCACTAGCCTACGAGCAGTACTTC,CASSPNSLAYEQYF
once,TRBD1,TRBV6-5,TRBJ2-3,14,TGTGCCAGCAGCGACAGGGGTTTCGCAGATACGCAGTATTTT,CASSDRGFADTQYF
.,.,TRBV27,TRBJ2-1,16,TGTGCCAGCAGTTGGTCAAGGAGGGGCCTCCATCGGGAGCAGTTCTTC,CASSWSRRGLHREQFF
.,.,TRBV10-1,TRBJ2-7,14,TGCGCCAGCAGTTCTCACATCGACTCCTACGAGCAGTACTTC,CASSSHIDSYEQYF